This T cell receptor (beta chain) was retrieved from a study of T cell responses to AZD1222 COVID-19 vaccine. Study-wide results and limits: In the spike-specific TCR repertoire, nearly half reportedly target unmutated variant regions. Clonal diversity was possibly underestimated, and white British individuals and females predominated among donors. AZD1222 recipients seropositive at baseline numbered only six or seven.

Clones were read by immunoSEQ multiplex PCR, and TCRdb kept only the in-frame ones, dropping some. The profile shows over 110,000 clones, 92% of them singletons. The CDR3 covers 13 residues. V lost 3 bases and J lost 9; bases outside the gene matches: 6. To note about this clone: Its antigen is unknown.

The sequence derives from an adult in good health. The chain recombines TRBV12-3 or TRBV12-4 with TRBJ1-1; 8 bases fit TRBD1. The starting material was peripheral blood, obtained on day 0 of AZD1222 vaccination. In nucleotides, the CDR3 is TGTGCCAGCAGTTTCCGACAGGGGTTAAAAGCTTTCTTT. Protein product: CASSFRQGLKAFF.